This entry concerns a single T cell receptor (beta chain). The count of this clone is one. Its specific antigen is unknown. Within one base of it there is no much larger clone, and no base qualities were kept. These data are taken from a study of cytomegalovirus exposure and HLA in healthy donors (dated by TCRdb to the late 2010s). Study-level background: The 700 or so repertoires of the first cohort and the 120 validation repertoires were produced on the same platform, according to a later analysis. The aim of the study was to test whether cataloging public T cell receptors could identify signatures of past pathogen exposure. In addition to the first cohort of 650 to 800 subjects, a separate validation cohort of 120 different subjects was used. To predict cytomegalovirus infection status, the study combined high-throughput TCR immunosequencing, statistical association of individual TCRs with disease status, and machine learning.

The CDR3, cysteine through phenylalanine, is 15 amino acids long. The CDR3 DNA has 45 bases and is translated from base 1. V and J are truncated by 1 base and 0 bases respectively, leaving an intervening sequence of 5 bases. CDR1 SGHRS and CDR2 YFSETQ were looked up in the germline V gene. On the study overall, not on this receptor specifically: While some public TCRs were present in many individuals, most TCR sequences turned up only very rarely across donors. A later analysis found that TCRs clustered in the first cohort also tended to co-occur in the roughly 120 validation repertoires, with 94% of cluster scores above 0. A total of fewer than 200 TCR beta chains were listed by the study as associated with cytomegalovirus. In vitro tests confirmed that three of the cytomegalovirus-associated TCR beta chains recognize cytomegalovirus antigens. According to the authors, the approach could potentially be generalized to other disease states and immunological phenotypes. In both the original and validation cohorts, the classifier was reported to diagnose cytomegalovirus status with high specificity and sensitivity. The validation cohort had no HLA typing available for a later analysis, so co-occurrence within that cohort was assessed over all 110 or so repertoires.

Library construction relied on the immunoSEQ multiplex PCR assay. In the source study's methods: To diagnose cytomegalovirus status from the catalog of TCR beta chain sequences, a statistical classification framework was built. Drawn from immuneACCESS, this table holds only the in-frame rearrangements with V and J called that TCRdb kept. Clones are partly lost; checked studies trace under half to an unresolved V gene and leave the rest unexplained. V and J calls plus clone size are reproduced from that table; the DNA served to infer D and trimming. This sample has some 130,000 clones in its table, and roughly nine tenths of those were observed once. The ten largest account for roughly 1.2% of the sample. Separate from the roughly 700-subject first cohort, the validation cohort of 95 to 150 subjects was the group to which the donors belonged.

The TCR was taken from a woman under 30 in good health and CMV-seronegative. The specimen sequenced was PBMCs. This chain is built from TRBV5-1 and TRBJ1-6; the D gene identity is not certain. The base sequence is TGCGCCAGCAGCTTGACGGGCTCCTATAATTCACCCCTCCACTTT. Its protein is CASSLTGSYNSPLHF.